The sequence of this T cell receptor (beta chain) was determined in a study of a mutant IDH1 vaccine in newly diagnosed glioma. General observations from the study: Top-clonotype changes in peripheral T cells seemed unrelated to pseudoprogression. Vaccination elicited immune responses in 80% to 95% of patients.

CDR3 size: 15 residues. V was pared by 4 bases and J by 0 bases, with 13 bases between. In germline, CDR1 is MNHNS, CDR2 SASEGT. Time point meaning: week 23, last vaccination. Every single dose of the vaccine, 300 ug of mutant IDH1 20-mer peptide, came with topical imiquimod. On this clone itself: The target antigen is unknown.

Generated by immunoSEQ multiplex PCR, the TCRdb table keeps only in-frame clones and is missing some. The sample consists of 45,000 to 65,000 clones, about 81% of them appearing once. The material sequenced was PBMCs, taken from a glioma patient whose treatment included an IDH1 peptide vaccine. This TCR was sampled from a woman aged 40 to 55 with glioma. Some clones in this sample may be carry-over from other donors' samples. The genes are TRBV6-1 and TRBJ2-7; TRBD2 is a possible D gene (6 bases). The CDR3 loop is CASSVERAISYEQYF. Written as DNA, the CDR3 is TGTGCCAGCAGTGTTGAGCGGGCGATCTCCTACGAGCAGTACTTC.